This T cell receptor beta chain came from a study of tumor-infiltrating lymphocytes in primary liver carcinoma. Looking at the study overall: Regardless of tissue type, samples showed similar yields of roughly 3.5 to 7.5 million productive TCRbeta reads.

Each 20-30 mg portion of unsorted bulk tissue served as the source for co-extraction of RNA and DNA. In every tumor sample, viable tumor cells made up over 75%. As for this clonotype: What it binds is unknown. The junction differs from germline at one of its ends, possibly a read error.

Total RNA amounting to approximately 460 ng was the source from which TCR beta cDNA was made with a constant-region primer. Libraries covering TCR beta were generated through three nested multiplex PCR rounds (using a slightly modified ARM-PCR). Researchers ran the first two PCR rounds for roughly 10 cycles each with TRBV1-TRBV30 forward primers and a C-beta reverse primer. TCRdb processed the multiplex PCR reads anew with MiXCR; each CDR3 protein has one entry. The sample has tens of thousands of distinct CDR3 sequences, nearly 75% seen once. There are 12 residues in the CDR3. Germline values: CDR1 LGHNA, CDR2 YNFKEQ. Study observations and caveats: Tumor region pairs showed greater overlap than either tumor-adjacent or tumor-blood pairs did.

The sample taken for sequencing was liver tumor tissue from sampling region 4. The subset here: tumor region T4, right-lateral pole. The receptor's source is a man aged 35 to 55 with primary liver carcinoma and hepatitis B virus infection. This chain connects TRBV4-2 to TRBJ2-2; 7 bases line up with TRBD2. DNA for the CDR3: TGTGCCAGTAGCCATTGGGGGGGGGAGCTGCTCTTT. Translation gives CASSHWGGELLF.